The rows below give T cell receptor beta chains drawn from one sample of a study of OX40 agonist ivuxolimab in advanced cancers. Method: immunoSEQ multiplex PCR; TCRdb's copy keeps in-frame clones and lacks some. Among 53,000 or so clones listed, about 82% were seen once. Source: CD4+ or CD8+ T cells sorted from blood, taken in a trial of the OX40 agonist ivuxolimab. Receptors originate from an adult with an advanced solid tumor such as melanoma, head and neck, liver or kidney cancer. CDR3s include the opening cysteine and the closing phenylalanine or tryptophan. A D gene is named only where the DNA matches it firmly. Expanded clones get a size class; other rows say once, few or many, or leave the size out.

v_gene: TRBV5-6; j_gene: TRBJ1-2; d_gene: .; abundance: medium-sized; CDR3nt: TGTGCCAGCAGTGGGGACAATCTCTATGGCTACACCTTC; CDR3aa: CASSGDNLYGYTF
v_gene: TRBV14; j_gene: TRBJ1-4; d_gene: .; abundance: few; CDR3nt: TGTGCCAGCAGCCAACCGACAGAGTTCAGGGAAAAACTGTTTTTT; CDR3aa: CASSQPTEFREKLFF
v_gene: TRBV9; j_gene: TRBJ2-3; d_gene: .; abundance: .; CDR3nt: TGTGCCAGCAGCGTAGCGGGCCAGGGGCCAGATACGCAGTATTTT; CDR3aa: CASSVAGQGPDTQYF
v_gene: TRBV5-1; j_gene: TRBJ2-7; d_gene: TRBD1; abundance: .; CDR3nt: TGCGCCAGCAGCTTAGGGACAGAAGGTTACGAGCAGTACTTC; CDR3aa: CASSLGTEGYEQYF
v_gene: TRBV7-6; j_gene: TRBJ2-5; d_gene: TRBD1; abundance: .; CDR3nt: TGTGCCAGCAGCCATTGGACAGGGTTGGAGACCCAGTACTTC; CDR3aa: CASSHWTGLETQYF
v_gene: TRBV9; j_gene: TRBJ1-1; d_gene: .; abundance: .; CDR3nt: TGTGCCAGCAGCGTAGCAGTGAACACTGAAGCTTTCTTT; CDR3aa: CASSVAVNTEAFF
v_gene: TRBV19; j_gene: TRBJ2-3; d_gene: .; abundance: .; CDR3nt: TGTGCCAGTAGTAAGGCGGCCCTCGGGGATACGCAGTATTTT; CDR3aa: CASSKAALGDTQYF
v_gene: TRBV5-1; j_gene: TRBJ1-2; d_gene: TRBD1; abundance: .; CDR3nt: TGCGCCAGCAGCTCCGGACAGGGGTGGGATGGCTACACCTTC; CDR3aa: CASSSGQGWDGYTF
v_gene: TRBV6-6; j_gene: TRBJ2-1; d_gene: .; abundance: .; CDR3nt: TGTGCCAGCGGCGCGGGAAGCTCCTACAATGAGCAGTTCTTC; CDR3aa: CASGAGSSYNEQFF
v_gene: TRBV6-5; j_gene: TRBJ2-1; d_gene: TRBD2; abundance: .; CDR3nt: TGTGCCAGCAGTTACGGGCGGGGGGGCCCTAATGAGCAGTTCTTC; CDR3aa: CASSYGRGGPNEQFF
v_gene: TRBV6-1; j_gene: TRBJ2-5; d_gene: TRBD1; abundance: .; CDR3nt: TGTGCCAGCAGTGAAGGACAGGGCAAAGAGACCCAGTACTTC; CDR3aa: CASSEGQGKETQYF
v_gene: TRBV14; j_gene: TRBJ2-1; d_gene: .; abundance: .; CDR3nt: TGTGCCAGCAGTAACCGGGCCCCAATATACAATGAGCAGTTCTTC; CDR3aa: CASSNRAPIYNEQFF
v_gene: TRBV6-1; j_gene: TRBJ2-1; d_gene: TRBD2; abundance: once; CDR3nt: TGTGCCAGCAGCGGGACTAGCGGGAGCTACAATGAGCAGTTCTTC; CDR3aa: CASSGTSGSYNEQFF
v_gene: TRBV5-4; j_gene: TRBJ1-1; d_gene: TRBD1; abundance: once; CDR3nt: TGTGCCAGCAGCTTGCGGACAGGGGGCGCGGGGGAAGCTTTCTTT; CDR3aa: CASSLRTGGAGEAFF
v_gene: TRBV5-5; j_gene: TRBJ2-1; d_gene: TRBD1; abundance: .; CDR3nt: TGTGCCAGCAGCTCTCTCGGGACAGGCAAAATCAATGAGCAGTTCTTC; CDR3aa: CASSSLGTGKINEQFF
v_gene: TRBV20-1; j_gene: TRBJ1-2; d_gene: .; abundance: once; CDR3nt: TGCAGTGCCCTGGACTATGGCTACACCTTC; CDR3aa: CSALDYGYTF